Each of the 21 T cell receptor beta chains below was sequenced from the same sample in a study of T cells in Graves' hyperthyroidism and ophthalmopathy. What was amplified from RNA transcripts were TCR beta CDR3 regions. The HTBI primer set was used in a first-round RT-PCR of the TCR CDR3. One entry per CDR3 protein results from TCRdb running MiXCR on the multiplex PCR reads. The sample records some 460,000 distinct CDR3 sequences, about a sixth being singletons. The specimen sequenced was blood. Receptors were obtained from a woman between 18 and 29 years old with Graves' hyperthyroidism.

This clonotype was recorded a few times. This chain connects TRBV19 to TRBJ1-4; D gene uncertain. Germline V gives CDR1 LNHDA, CDR2 SQIVND (reference sequence). V was cut by 3 bases and J by 8 bases, with 4 bases left in between. CDR3 length: 11 residues. The DNA of the CDR3 is TGTGCCAGTAGTATCGGGGAAAAACTGTTTTTT. Its translation: CASSIGEKLFF. The variable domain in full, with the rest retrieved from reference TRBV19 and TRBJ1-4, is DGGITQSPKYLFRKEGQNVTLSCEQNLNHDAMYWYRQDPGQGLRLIYYSQIVNDFQKGDIAEGYSVSREKKESFPLTVTSAQKNPTAFYLCASSIGEKLFFGSGTQLSVL.

In its sample, this clonotype was seen many times. The rearrangement uses TRBV6-5 and TRBJ2-5; weak D call: TRBD1 (5 bases). Germline CDR1 reads MNHEY; CDR2 reads SVGAGI. V was cut by 0 bases and J by 5 bases, with 13 bases left in between. The CDR3 totals 15 residues. For the CDR3, the DNA is TGTGCCAGCAGTTACTCAAGGGGCCCGCCTGAGACCCAGTACTTC. It is translated as CASSYSRGPPETQYF.

This clonotype showed up many times. This chain connects TRBV12-3 or TRBV12-4 to TRBJ2-2, with 7 positions matching TRBD1. The junction had 8 bases not matched to a gene; V was cut back by 5 bases and J by 2 bases. This CDR3 has 16 amino acids. The CDR3 region is CASSHPRTGNTGELFF. The CDR3 DNA follows: TGTGCCAGCAGTCATCCCCGGACAGGAAACACCGGGGAGCTGTTTTTT.

This clonotype was recorded at least ten times. The J gene is TRBJ2-5, the V gene TRBV11-3, with TRBD1 identical over 8 bases. The CDR3 runs to 15 residues. The J segment lost 5 bases and the V segment lost 5 bases, leaving 10 bases of the junction unmatched. Germline V gene lookup returns CDR1 SGHNT and CDR2 YENEEA. The CDR3 is CASSTSQGARETQYF. As DNA, the CDR3 is TGTGCCAGCAGCACCAGCCAGGGGGCTCGGGAGACCCAGTACTTC. Supplemented by reference TRBV11-3 and TRBJ2-5, the full variable domain reads EAGVVQSPRYKIIEKKQPVAFWCNPISGHNTLYWYLQNLGQGPELLIRYENEEAVDDSQLPKDRFSAERLKGVDSTLKIQPAELGDSAVYLCASSTSQGARETQYFGPGTRLLVL.

Only a few counts were recorded for this clonotype. The rearrangement links TRBV6-1 to TRBJ2-1, with a possible D match to TRBD2 (7 bases). Germline assignment: CDR1 MNHNS and CDR2 SASEGT. This CDR3 region has 15 residues. Trimming cost V 3 bases and J 2 bases, with 11 bases left between them. CDR3 residues: CASSEGGAPYNEQFF. DNA of the CDR3: TGTGCCAGCAGTGAGGGGGGGGCTCCCTACAATGAGCAGTTCTTC.

The table lists this clonotype with many counts. The chain carries TRBV11-3 and TRBJ2-7; D is perhaps TRBD2 (5 bases). This CDR3 contains 15 residues. Per germline, CDR1 SGHNT and CDR2 YENEEA. V lost 7 bases and J lost 5, with 21 bases in between. CDR3: CASIPTGQEEDEQYF. CDR3 coding DNA: TGTGCCAGCATCCCCACCGGCCAGGAGGAGGACGAGCAGTACTTC.

This clonotype was recorded a few times. The genes are TRBV11-2 and TRBJ2-7, with 7 bases fitting TRBD1. The CDR3 covers 17 residues. Germline V gene data show CDR1 as SGHAT and CDR2 as FQNNGV. The V segment lost 0 bases and the J segment 4 bases; nucleotides outside the gene matches: 12. The CDR3 here is CASSLDISGQTHYEQYF. The DNA for the CDR3 is TGTGCCAGCAGCTTAGATATATCGGGACAGACCCATTACGAGCAGTACTTC.

This clonotype was counted many times. The CDR3 region is CASSDRGPRNYGYTF. The CDR3 DNA sequence: TGTGCCAGCAGTGACAGGGGGCCGCGGAACTATGGCTACACCTTC. The V and J genes are TRBV12-3 or TRBV12-4 and TRBJ1-2; 10 nucleotides agree with TRBD1. With V trimmed by 5 bases and J by 2 bases, 5 bases remained unmatched. This CDR3 spans 15 amino acids.

The J gene is TRBJ1-2, the V gene TRBV30, with TRBD1 as a possible D gene (6 bases). The CDR3 contains 12 residues. Germline V gene lookup returns CDR1 GTSNPN and CDR2 SVGIG (reference sequence). Deletions cut 1 base from V and 8 bases from J, with 11 bases between. The CDR3 DNA follows: TGTGCCTGGAGTGGAACGGGGGCGGGCTACACCTTC. It yields the protein CAWSGTGAGYTF. The whole variable domain, filled in from reference TRBV30 and TRBJ1-2, reads SQTIHQWPATLVQPVGSPLSLECTVEGTSNPNLYWYRQAAGRGLQLLFYSVGIGQISSEVPQNLSASRPQDRQFILSSKKLLLSDSGFYLCAWSGTGAGYTFGSGTRLTVV.

This clonotype was seen only a few times. V usage is TRBV29-1 and J usage is TRBJ2-7; D possibly corresponds to TRBD2 (6 bases). Looked up from germline, CDR1 is SQVTM and CDR2 is ANQGSEA. Trimming shortened V by 7 bases and J by 4 bases, and 14 bases separated the two germline ends. The CDR3 has 12 residues. CDR3 loop: CSAGSEGYEQYF. The DNA for the CDR3 is TGCAGCGCGGGTTCGGAGGGTTACGAGCAGTACTTC.

At least ten counts were recorded for this clonotype. The chain carries TRBV6-2 or TRBV6-3 and TRBJ2-1; D call uncertain. The CDR3 spans 10 residues. Germline CDR1 MNHEY, CDR2 SVGEGT. V shed 6 bases and J shed 5 bases, with 2 bases lying between them. CDR3 protein: CASRDNEQFF. CDR3 sequence (DNA): TGTGCCAGCAGAGACAATGAGCAGTTCTTC.

This clonotype was seen repeatedly, ten times or more. CDR3 loop: CASSKPPRRGPNSYEQYF. CDR3 sequence (DNA): TGTGCCAGTAGTAAACCCCCAAGGCGGGGGCCTAACTCCTACGAGCAGTACTTC. The chain couples TRBV19 to TRBJ2-7, with D tentatively TRBD2 (7 bases). The germline V gene has CDR1 LNHDA and CDR2 SQIVND (reference sequence). The CDR3 is 18 amino acids. Trimming shortened V by 4 bases and J by 0 bases, and 22 bases separated the two germline ends.

This rearrangement joins TRBV7-3 to TRBJ2-2; D possibly corresponds to TRBD2 (7 bases). Germline V lookup: CDR1 SGHTA, CDR2 FQGTGA. The CDR3 extends over 16 amino acids. V lost 0 bases, J lost 4 bases, and 12 bases lay in between. The CDR3 sequence is CASSLTGGAATGELFF. The CDR3 bases are TGTGCCAGCAGCTTAACGGGGGGGGCGGCCACCGGGGAGCTGTTTTTT.

This clonotype has more than one count but fewer than ten. The chain uses TRBV10-3 and TRBJ1-5; 8 bases align to TRBD1. The V gene end was trimmed by 6 bases and the J gene end by 5 bases; junction bases not matched to a gene: 0. This CDR3 comprises 12 residues. Per the germline V gene, CDR1 is ENHRY and CDR2 is SYGVKD. CDR3 DNA sequence: TGTGCCATCAGGACAGGGGATCAGCCCCAGCATTTT. This encodes CAIRTGDQPQHF.

This clonotype has just one count. V gene TRBV12-3 or TRBV12-4 combines with J gene TRBJ1-1, with D possibly being TRBD1 (5 bases). V shed 4 bases and J shed 1 base, with 10 bases lying between them. CDR3 size: 14 residues. The CDR3 region is CASSSVGGNTEAFF. The CDR3 region has the DNA TGTGCCAGCAGTTCGGTGGGGGGGAACACTGAAGCTTTCTTT.

The table lists this clonotype with many counts. The chain's CDR3 is CASSSDRGNTIYF. The CDR3 nucleotides read TGTGCCAGCAGCTCCGACAGGGGAAACACCATATATTTT. The chain recombines TRBV13 with TRBJ1-3, with a tentative D call TRBD1 (6 bases). Trimming removed 4 bases at V and 4 bases at J, with 8 bases between. This CDR3 is built from 13 residues. Looked up from germline, CDR1 is PRHDT and CDR2 is FYEKMQ (reference sequence).

The chain uses TRBV10-1 and TRBJ2-7, with a weak D call TRBD1 (5 bases). This CDR3 contains 15 residues. Deletions cut 5 bases from V and 2 bases from J, with 16 bases between. The germline V gene encodes CDR1 WNHNN and CDR2 SYGVQD (reference sequence). CDR3 region: CASSSFTKGAYEQYF. CDR3 sequence (DNA): TGCGCCAGCAGTTCCTTCACGAAAGGGGCCTACGAGCAGTACTTC.

The genes are TRBV14 and TRBJ2-1; D might be TRBD1 or TRBD2, each matching 5 bases. Per germline, CDR1 SGHDN and CDR2 FVKESK. The CDR3 has 16 amino acids. V lost 2 bases to trimming and J lost 8 bases, with 19 bases between them. The CDR3, as DNA: TGTGCCAGCAGCCAATTCCCCGGGACGTATGTCGATGAGCAGTTCTTC. Its protein product is CASSQFPGTYVDEQFF.

This clonotype occurred a few times. CDR3 in amino acids: CATSREDTPGNTIYF. The CDR3 DNA sequence: TGTGCCACCAGCAGAGAAGATACACCCGGAAACACCATATATTTT. V and J are TRBV15 and TRBJ1-3; D remains unclear. This CDR3 comprises 15 residues. Trimming removed 0 bases at V and 4 bases at J, with 10 bases between. CDR1 LNHNV and CDR2 YYDKDF come from the germline V gene (reference sequence).

This clonotype was observed at least ten times. The chain is built from TRBV7-2 and TRBJ1-5, with D perhaps TRBD1 (5 bases). Trimming pared 2 bases from V and 7 bases from J, leaving 9 bases between. The CDR3 sequence is 13 residues long. Per the germline V gene, CDR1 is SGHTA and CDR2 is FQGNSA. CDR3 loop: CASSLTSGQPQHF. The CDR3 bases are TGTGCCAGCAGCTTAACCTCAGGGCAGCCCCAGCATTTT.

This clonotype was observed many times. The V and J genes are TRBV11-2 and TRBJ1-1; D call uncertain. V was cut by 5 bases and J by 3 bases, with 22 bases left in between. The CDR3 has 17 residues. CDR1 and CDR2 from the germline V gene are SGHAT and FQNNGV. CDR3 DNA sequence: TGTGCCAGCAGCCTCCCCGGCGGGTGGTTCGGGGACACTGAAGCTTTCTTT. Protein sequence: CASSLPGGWFGDTEAFF.